These 15 T cell receptor beta chains came from one sample sequenced in a study of shared clonotypes between healthy human individuals. Sequenced by immunoSEQ multiplex PCR; TCRdb stores in-frame clones only, minus some. The repertoire holds roughly 700,000 clones, with around 90% as singletons. Sequencing used memory CD8+ T cells from PBMCs. Specified subset: CD45RO+ cells pooled with CCR7-negative TemRA cells. The receptors shown here come from a man aged 18 to 35 in good health. Some clones in this sample may be carry-over from other donors' samples.

The chain combines TRBV28 with TRBJ2-3; perhaps TRBD1 as D (5 bases). V was clipped by 2 bases and J by 6 bases, with 18 bases between them. This CDR3 region has 16 residues. Germline CDR1 MDHEN, CDR2 SYDVKM. CDR3 loop: CASSLPGSLKGDTQYF. The CDR3 bases are TGTGCCAGCAGTTTACCAGGGTCACTAAAAGGGGATACGCAGTATTTT.

This chain links TRBV2 with TRBJ2-3; D gene uncertain. Germline-derived CDR1 and CDR2 are SNHLY and FYNNEI. CDR3 length: 12 amino acids. V was pared by 3 bases and J by 6 bases, with 7 bases between. CDR3 nucleotide sequence: TGTGCCAGCAGTGATTATGCGGATACGCAGTATTTT. Protein: CASSDYADTQYF.

This clone has only one observation. This sequence joins TRBV28 and TRBJ2-3; D unclear. V shed 8 bases and J shed 6 bases, with 9 bases lying between them. The CDR3 length is 11 residues. Germline assignment: CDR1 MDHEN and CDR2 SYDVKM. The CDR3 DNA follows: TGTGCCAGCGGGTGGTTGGATACGCAGTATTTT. Translating it yields CASGWLDTQYF.

The chain recombines TRBV5-6 with TRBJ2-5, with TRBD2 as a possible D gene (6 bases). The J call is uncertain, as TRBJ2-7 better fits the DNA end. This CDR3 is 14 amino acids long. Germline V gene sequence: CDR1 SGHDT, CDR2 YYEEEE. In DNA, the CDR3 is TGTGCCAGCAGCCCCCCAGGCGGGGCCTACGAGCAGTACTTC. Its translation is CASSPPGGAYEQYF.

The genes are TRBV6-5 and TRBJ2-7; TRBD1 might be the D (5 bases). CDR3 size: 16 residues. Trimming took 1 base from V and 1 from J, leaving 14 bases between them. Germline CDR1 and CDR2: MNHEY and SVGAGI. The CDR3 DNA is TGTGCCAGCAGTTACTTTTTTGCTGACAGTTCCTACGAGCAGTACTTC. The encoded protein is CASSYFFADSSYEQYF.

This rearrangement joins TRBV25-1 to TRBJ2-7, with D possibly being TRBD2 (6 bases). Deletions cut 2 bases from V and 4 bases from J, with 12 bases between. This CDR3 has 14 residues. Germline V lookup: CDR1 MGHDK, CDR2 SYGVNS. CDR3 coding DNA: TGTGCCAGCAGTGAAGCGGGACGGACATACGAGCAGTACTTC. It codes for CASSEAGRTYEQYF.

This clone was counted a few times. The chain employs TRBV6-1 and TRBJ1-1, with TRBD1 identical over 9 bases. The CDR3 spans 14 residues. V dropped 6 bases and J dropped 6; count of bases not matched to a gene: 8. Germline CDR1 is MNHNS and CDR2 is SASEGT. The CDR3 DNA reads TGTGCCAGCAGCTGGGACAGGGCTGGGGCTGAAGCTTTCTTT. Encoded protein: CASSWDRAGAEAFF.

V usage is TRBV30 and J usage is TRBJ2-7; 7 bases are a match to TRBD1. J lost 1 base, V lost 1 base, and 10 bases had no gene match. CDR1 and CDR2 (germline): GTSNPN, SVGIG (reference sequence). The CDR3 length is 16 residues. The CDR3: CAWSETPTGSSYEQYF. The CDR3 bases are TGTGCCTGGAGTGAAACACCGACAGGGTCGTCCTACGAGCAGTACTTC. The whole variable domain, remainder taken from reference TRBV30 and TRBJ2-7, is SQTIHQWPATLVQPVGSPLSLECTVEGTSNPNLYWYRQAAGRGLQLLFYSVGIGQISSEVPQNLSASRPQDRQFILSSKKLLLSDSGFYLCAWSETPTGSSYEQYFGPGTRLTVT.

The V gene is TRBV11-2, the J gene TRBJ2-1; 12 bases fit TRBD2. Germline-derived CDR1 and CDR2 are SGHAT and FQNNGV. The CDR3 contains 18 residues. The V and J ends lost 3 bases and 2 bases, in that order; junction bases with no gene match: 8. The CDR3 nucleotides are TGTGCCAGCAGCTTCGGGCTAGCGGGAGGGAGCCCCTACAATGAGCAGTTCTTC. Translating it yields CASSFGLAGGSPYNEQFF.

V and J are TRBV11-2 and TRBJ2-5; the match to TRBD2 covers 8 bases. Germline lookup yields CDR1 SGHAT and CDR2 FQNNGV. V shed 5 bases, J shed 4 bases, and the junction held 12 bases outside the gene matches. The CDR3 length is 16 residues. Here the CDR3 DNA reads TGTGCCAGCAGCACCCGGGAGGGGGAGCGGGCAGAGACCCAGTACTTC. Its protein is CASSTREGERAETQYF. Full variable domain (missing parts from reference TRBV11-2 and TRBJ2-5): EAGVAQSPRYKIIEKRQSVAFWCNPISGHATLYWYQQILGQGPKLLIQFQNNGVVDDSQLPKDRFSAERLKGVDSTLKIQPAKLEDSAVYLCASSTREGERAETQYFGPGTRLLVL.

V gene TRBV4-1 combines with J gene TRBJ2-7; either TRBD1 or TRBD2 may fit D (6 bases each). Trimming removed 5 bases at V and 5 bases at J, with 31 bases between. This CDR3 comprises 19 residues. Per germline, CDR1 MGHRA and CDR2 YSYEKL. CDR3 region: CASSSPGGGYLMGRDEQYF. For the CDR3, the DNA is TGCGCCAGCAGCTCCCCCGGGGGCGGGTACCTAATGGGCCGGGACGAGCAGTACTTC.

A note on this clone: A read error may produce the germline difference seen at one junction end. This chain uses TRBV2 with TRBJ2-4; the match to TRBD1 covers 9 bases. CDR1 and CDR2 (germline): SNHLY, FYNNEI. This CDR3 contains 12 residues. The CDR3 protein is CASSDRRDRDDF. The CDR3 DNA follows: TGTGCCAGCAGTGATAGGCGGGACAGGGACGACTTC.

The chain employs TRBV4-1 and TRBJ2-7; D may be TRBD1 (6 bases). Germline loops: CDR1 MGHRA, CDR2 YSYEKL. Trimming left V 1 base short and J 2 bases short, with 15 bases between. This CDR3 contains 16 residues. This chain's CDR3 is CASSQVRAGDPYEQYF. Here the CDR3 DNA reads TGCGCCAGCAGCCAAGTAAGGGCAGGGGACCCCTACGAGCAGTACTTC.

The gene calls are TRBV10-2 and TRBJ2-3; maybe TRBD1 (5 bases). The CDR3 totals 15 residues. V was cut by 3 bases and J by 0 bases, with 10 bases left in between. Germline CDR1 and CDR2: WSHSY and SAAADI. This CDR3 is CASSDRGSSTDTQYF. CDR3 nucleotides: TGCGCCAGCAGTGATAGGGGCTCTAGCACAGATACGCAGTATTTT.

V is TRBV2 and J is TRBJ1-5, with D maybe TRBD1 (5 bases). V was cut by 1 base and J by 4 bases, with 11 bases left in between. The CDR3 is 15 residues long. Germline CDR1 reads SNHLY; CDR2 reads FYNNEI. The chain's CDR3 is CASSEGFGANQPQHF. CDR3 coding DNA: TGTGCCAGCAGTGAAGGTTTCGGGGCGAATCAGCCCCAGCATTTT.